This T cell receptor beta chain was profiled in a study of cytomegalovirus exposure and HLA in healthy donors. Study-level information: The Caucasian-associated ancestry cluster contained about four fifths of the approximately 390 genotyped donors. Findings and caveats of the study: The listing of 150 to 200 TCR beta chains classed them as cytomegalovirus-associated.

This CDR3 is built from 16 residues. From germline, CDR1 is MNHEY and CDR2 SMNVEV (reference sequence). Trimming took 6 bases from V and 2 from J, leaving 18 bases between them. All donors participated as healthy donors of bone marrow. Worth noting for this clone: The antigen remains unidentified.

It was with 60 Vbeta and 13 Jbeta primers that the PCR ran. Some clones are missing from TCRdb's copy, which holds only in-frame ones; the method was immunoSEQ multiplex PCR. The data contain about 130,000 clones, around 84% of them seen just once; the ten biggest clones take up approximately 3%. The TCR was taken from a woman aged 18-35 years in good health and CMV-seropositive. The sequenced material came from PBMCs. The chain couples TRBV27 to TRBJ2-3, with a tentative D call TRBD2 (6 bases). CDR3 sequence (DNA): TGTGCCAGCAGCCCGCGGAAGTGGGGGGACACAGATACGCAGTATTTT. Translating gives CASSPRKWGDTDTQYF.